This T cell receptor beta chain was sequenced for a study of Graves' ophthalmopathy and Graves' hyperthyroidism. The germline V gene has CDR1 DFQATT and CDR2 SNEGSKA (reference sequence). CDR3 size: 12 residues. Amplifying from RNA transcripts, the study obtained TCR beta CDR3 regions. HTBI-primed RT-PCR formed the first round, and a multiplex PCR formed the second. TCRdb processed the multiplex PCR reads anew with MiXCR; each CDR3 protein has one entry. The data show some 520,000 distinct CDR3 sequences, approximately 15% seen once. This TCR was sampled from a woman in her 30s with Graves' ophthalmopathy. The V gene is TRBV20-1, the J gene TRBJ1-2; the D is unclear. Source material: blood. CDR3 sequence (DNA): TGCAGGTCCAGCCCAGGTCCGTATGGCTACACCTTC. Translated, it gives CRSSPGPYGYTF.